This entry lists 30 T cell receptor beta chains sequenced from one sample in a study of T cells in Graves' hyperthyroidism and ophthalmopathy. Regions amplified from RNA transcripts were the TCR beta CDR3 regions. Carried out on the TCR CDR3, a first-round RT-PCR used the HTBI primer set. One entry per CDR3 protein, called by TCRdb with MiXCR from the multiplex PCR reads. This sample has some 620,000 distinct CDR3 sequences; about 16% occur once, and the top ten carry about 3.8%. Sample: blood. Receptors were obtained from a woman in her twenties or thirties with Graves' hyperthyroidism.

This clonotype appeared many times. V is TRBV27 and J is TRBJ2-5; possible D gene TRBD1, 6 bases. The CDR3 has 15 residues. From germline, CDR1 is MNHEY and CDR2 SMNVEV (reference sequence). Trimming pared 4 bases from V and 3 bases from J, leaving 15 bases between. The CDR3 region is CASSSLINREETQYF. CDR3 DNA: TGTGCCAGCAGTTCCCTAATCAACAGGGAAGAGACCCAGTACTTC.

The V gene is TRBV7-2, the J gene TRBJ1-1; D unclear. The CDR3 is made up of 14 amino acids. Germline CDR1 reads SGHTA; CDR2 reads FQGNSA. Trimming removed 1 base from V and 0 bases from J, with 6 bases in between. In DNA form, the CDR3 reads TGTGCCAGCAGCTTAGTGACCGTGAACACTGAAGCTTTCTTT. Translated: CASSLVTVNTEAFF.

This clonotype was observed a handful of times. The chain recombines TRBV19 with TRBJ2-7, with no clear D. This CDR3 has 16 residues. Germline V lookup: CDR1 LNHDA, CDR2 SQIVND (reference sequence). Trimming removed 4 bases at V and 3 bases at J, with 19 bases between. The CDR3 spells CASSTAASVLGYEQYF. The CDR3, as DNA: TGTGCCAGTAGTACCGCCGCGTCCGTGCTTGGCTACGAGCAGTACTTC.

This clonotype has a count of ten or more. The chain has TRBV19 and TRBJ2-1, with 10 bases fitting TRBD2. With 3 bases clipped from V and 8 bases from J, the junction kept 7 bases outside the gene matches. The CDR3 has 15 amino acids. The V gene's germline CDR1 is LNHDA and CDR2 SQIVND (reference sequence). CDR3 in amino acids: CASSMGPSGSDEQFF. The DNA of the CDR3 is TGTGCCAGTAGTATGGGTCCTAGCGGGAGTGATGAGCAGTTCTTC.

Comments on this clonotype: This clone may be a read error of a much larger clone one base away. The chain links TRBV28 to TRBJ2-5, with 10 positions matching TRBD1. CDR3 size: 16 residues. The germline gives CDR1 MDHEN, CDR2 SYDVKM. This CDR3 is CASSPRQGARGETQHF. The CDR3 DNA reads TGTGCCAGCTCACCCCGACAGGGGGCGCGGGGAGAGACCCAGCACTTC. The variable domain in full, with the rest retrieved from reference TRBV28 and TRBJ2-5, is DVKVTQSSRYLVKRTGEKVFLECVQDMDHENMFWYRQDPGLGLRLIYFSYDVKMKEKGDIPEGYSVSREKKERFSLILESASTNQTSMYLCASSPRQGARGETQHFGPGTRLLVL.

The J gene is TRBJ1-2, the V gene TRBV15; 8 bases fit TRBD1. The junction had 8 bases not matched to a gene; V was cut back by 1 base and J by 7 bases. Germline CDR1 reads LNHNV; CDR2 reads YYDKDF (reference sequence). The CDR3 totals 15 residues. The CDR3, as DNA: TGTGCCACCAGCAGAGTTGTCCAGGGGGCGTCTGGCTACACCTTC. Encoded protein: CATSRVVQGASGYTF.

In this sample, this clonotype turned up many times. The chain uses TRBV3-1 and TRBJ2-7; 7 nucleotides match TRBD1. CDR3 length: 14 amino acids. V dropped 4 bases and J dropped 2; count of bases not matched to a gene: 5. The germline gives CDR1 LGHDT, CDR2 YNNKEL (reference sequence). Here the CDR3 DNA reads TGTGCCAGCAGCCGAATAGGGGGCCCCTACGAGCAGTACTTC. Protein product: CASSRIGGPYEQYF.

This clonotype was seen repeatedly, ten times or more. The gene calls are TRBV20-1 and TRBJ2-1; 14 positions agree with TRBD2. The CDR3 spans 17 residues. The germline CDR1 and CDR2 sequences are DFQATT and SNEGSKA (reference sequence). The J segment lost 2 bases and the V segment lost 4 bases, leaving 7 bases of the junction unmatched. The CDR3 spells CSATGTSGSTAYNEQFF. Here the CDR3 DNA reads TGCAGTGCTACCGGGACTAGCGGGAGTACGGCCTACAATGAGCAGTTCTTC.

This clonotype was detected only once. V gene TRBV18 combines with J gene TRBJ1-1, with 10 bases that match TRBD1. Trimming took 3 bases from V and 3 from J; bases not matched to a gene: 7. This CDR3 contains 16 residues. CDR1 and CDR2 from the germline V gene are KGHSH and LQKENI. DNA of the CDR3: TGTGCCAGCTCACCGGGGACAGGGGCCACGGACACTGAAGCTTTCTTT. Translation: CASSPGTGATDTEAFF.

This clonotype was recorded at least ten times. This sequence joins TRBV30 and TRBJ1-1; D call uncertain. CDR1 is GTSNPN and CDR2 is SVGIG in the germline V gene (reference sequence). This CDR3 is 14 amino acids long. Deletions cut 0 bases from V and 4 bases from J, with 12 bases between. CDR3 sequence: CAWSVRETLTEAFF. The CDR3 nucleotides are TGTGCCTGGAGTGTACGTGAGACACTCACTGAAGCTTTCTTT.

This clonotype was counted many times. The chain links TRBV15 to TRBJ1-4; D not resolved. This CDR3 contains 18 residues. Germline CDR1 LNHNV, CDR2 YYDKDF (reference sequence). Trimming removed 0 bases from V and 5 bases from J, with 19 bases in between. As DNA, the CDR3 is TGTGCCACCAGCAGAGATCCGGCAGCCTCCTTATACAATGAAAAACTGTTTTTT. The encoded protein is CATSRDPAASLYNEKLFF.

This clonotype has only one observation. A single base separates this from a much larger clone, so it may be a read error. The chain has TRBV20-1 and TRBJ2-1; D gene unclear. V was clipped by 0 bases and J by 5 bases, with 14 bases between them. This CDR3 has 15 residues. Germline lookup yields CDR1 DFQATT and CDR2 SNEGSKA (reference sequence). CDR3 DNA: TGCAGTGCTAGAGATTGGGCTAGTGGGAACAATGAGCAGTTCTTC. It translates to CSARDWASGNNEQFF.

Ten or more counts support this clonotype. The V gene is TRBV20-1, the J gene TRBJ1-1; TRBD1 agrees at 7 bases. CDR1 and CDR2 from the germline V gene are DFQATT and SNEGSKA (reference sequence). J lost 5 bases, V lost 0 bases, and 6 bases had no gene match. The CDR3 is 14 amino acids. CDR3 coding DNA: TGCAGTGCTAGAGATAACAGGGGAAGGACTGAAGCTTTCTTT. It translates to CSARDNRGRTEAFF.

This clonotype was counted many times. In DNA form, the CDR3 reads TGTGCCAGCAGCTTGGGGACTACCCGCGGAGATACGCAGTATTTT. This translates into CASSLGTTRGDTQYF. The chain recombines TRBV7-3 with TRBJ2-3, with 7 nucleotides matching TRBD2. With V trimmed by 3 bases and J by 5 bases, 8 bases remained unmatched. CDR3 length: 15 residues. Germline-derived CDR1 and CDR2 are SGHTA and FQGTGA.

In this sample, this clonotype turned up a few times. V usage is TRBV28 and J usage is TRBJ2-1; the match to TRBD2 covers 14 bases. From germline, CDR1 is MDHEN and CDR2 SYDVKM. The CDR3 loop spans 17 amino acids. Losses at the gene ends were 2 bases for V and 8 bases for J; bases not matched to a gene: 8. The CDR3 nucleotides read TGTGCCAGCAGTTTACCCAGACTAGCGGGAGGGTTAGATGAGCAGTTCTTC. It is translated as CASSLPRLAGGLDEQFF. The full variable domain, completed using reference TRBV28 and TRBJ2-1, is DVKVTQSSRYLVKRTGEKVFLECVQDMDHENMFWYRQDPGLGLRLIYFSYDVKMKEKGDIPEGYSVSREKKERFSLILESASTNQTSMYLCASSLPRLAGGLDEQFFGPGTRLTVL.

Points on this clonotype: This may arise from a read error, as a much more abundant clone is one base away. V gene TRBV11-2 combines with J gene TRBJ1-2; no definite D call. The CDR3 covers 13 residues. CDR1 and CDR2 (germline): SGHAT, FQNNGV. The CDR3 region is CAGSRGHIYGYTF. The CDR3 DNA is TGTGCCGGCAGCCGCGGGCACATCTATGGCTACACCTTC.

The sample holds one count of this clonotype. The gene calls are TRBV6-1 and TRBJ2-3; D may correspond to TRBD1 or TRBD2 (5 bases each). The V end lost 6 bases, the J end lost 4 bases, and 14 bases lay between the germline ends. The germline V gene has CDR1 MNHNS and CDR2 SASEGT. The CDR3 extends over 14 amino acids. In DNA form, the CDR3 reads TGTGCCAGCAGCCCGAAGGGGAGTGCAGATACGCAGTATTTT. Translating it yields CASSPKGSADTQYF.

This clonotype was counted only a few times. The gene calls are TRBV20-1 and TRBJ2-7; D is possibly TRBD1 (6 bases). The CDR3 has 14 amino acids. The V gene lost 6 bases and the J gene lost 2 bases, with 17 bases spanning the gap. Germline CDR1 DFQATT, CDR2 SNEGSKA (reference sequence). CDR3 residues: CSAEPTGHPYEQYF. In DNA, the CDR3 is TGCAGTGCAGAACCGACAGGCCATCCCTACGAGCAGTACTTC.

This clonotype came up many times. The V and J genes are TRBV20-1 and TRBJ2-7, with D uncertain. The CDR3 totals 10 residues. The germline V gene encodes CDR1 DFQATT and CDR2 SNEGSKA (reference sequence). The V end was cut by 5 bases, the J end by 1 base, with 3 bases between. The DNA for the CDR3 is TGCAGTGCTCTTTCCTACGAGCAGTACTTC. This codes for CSALSYEQYF.

This clonotype appeared many times. The J gene is TRBJ2-1, the V gene TRBV5-1; D ambiguous. Germline V gene lookup returns CDR1 SGHRS and CDR2 YFSETQ. The CDR3 covers 14 residues. With 5 bases removed from V and 6 bases from J, the gap between germline ends came to 15 bases. The CDR3 spells CASRPTYSVNEQFF. The CDR3 DNA reads TGCGCCAGCAGACCCACCTACAGCGTCAATGAGCAGTTCTTC.

This clonotype was recorded a few times. The chain recombines TRBV19 with TRBJ2-7, with D possibly being TRBD1 or TRBD2 (5 bases each). The germline V gene encodes CDR1 LNHDA and CDR2 SQIVND (reference sequence). The CDR3 is made up of 18 amino acids. V was cut by 1 base and J by 1 base, with 20 bases left in between. The chain's CDR3 is CASSIGFFSGPSSYEQYF. CDR3 sequence (DNA): TGTGCCAGTAGTATAGGATTTTTTTCGGGGCCTTCATCCTACGAGCAGTACTTC. The full variable domain, with the rest looked up from reference TRBV19 and TRBJ2-7, is DGGITQSPKYLFRKEGQNVTLSCEQNLNHDAMYWYRQDPGQGLRLIYYSQIVNDFQKGDIAEGYSVSREKKESFPLTVTSAQKNPTAFYLCASSIGFFSGPSSYEQYFGPGTRLTVT.

V usage is TRBV20-1 and J usage is TRBJ2-2, with D maybe TRBD2 (7 bases). The CDR3 totals 12 residues. Germline values: CDR1 DFQATT, CDR2 SNEGSKA (reference sequence). The CDR3 region has the DNA TGCATAAAGGGGGGGAAGACCGGGGAGCTGTTTTTT. This translates into CIKGGKTGELFF.

The rearrangement joins TRBV19 to TRBJ2-6; perhaps TRBD1 as D (6 bases). V was clipped by 9 bases and J by 2 bases, with 17 bases between them. Per the germline V gene, CDR1 is LNHDA and CDR2 is SQIVND (reference sequence). The CDR3 length is 16 residues. In nucleotides, the CDR3 is TGTGCCAGAGGACTGACCCGGACAGCTGGGGCCAACGTCCTGACTTTC. Its protein is CARGLTRTAGANVLTF. The complete variable domain, with remaining parts taken from reference TRBV19 and TRBJ2-6, reads DGGITQSPKYLFRKEGQNVTLSCEQNLNHDAMYWYRQDPGQGLRLIYYSQIVNDFQKGDIAEGYSVSREKKESFPLTVTSAQKNPTAFYLCARGLTRTAGANVLTFGAGSRLTVL.

This clonotype was seen more than once but under ten times. The chain carries TRBV6-5 and TRBJ1-4; D is unclear. The length of the CDR3 is 15 residues. Germline assignment: CDR1 MNHEY and CDR2 SVGAGI. Trimming removed 2 bases from V and 7 bases from J, with 14 bases in between. CDR3: CASSYTGVQSEKLFF. DNA of the CDR3: TGTGCCAGCAGTTACACTGGGGTTCAGAGTGAAAAACTGTTTTTT.

V gene TRBV7-9 combines with J gene TRBJ2-7, with D perhaps TRBD1 or TRBD2 (5 bases each). The CDR3 loop spans 14 amino acids. With 3 bases removed from V and 4 bases from J, the gap between germline ends came to 13 bases. The germline gives CDR1 SEHNR, CDR2 FQNEAQ (reference sequence). CDR3 DNA: TGTGCCAGCAGCTTCCTCGGGACCCAATACGAGCAGTACTTC. Its protein is CASSFLGTQYEQYF.

This clonotype showed up many times. The V and J genes are TRBV10-3 and TRBJ2-7; unclear D gene. In germline, CDR1 is ENHRY, CDR2 SYGVKD. V gave up 6 bases and J gave up 2 bases, with 5 bases separating them. This CDR3 is 11 amino acids long. In DNA form, the CDR3 reads TGTGCCATCAGGCAAGCCTACGAGCAGTACTTC. Its translation is CAIRQAYEQYF.

V gene TRBV19 combines with J gene TRBJ1-1, with D uncertain. V was pared by 0 bases and J by 7 bases, with 6 bases between. Germline V gives CDR1 LNHDA, CDR2 SQIVND (reference sequence). CDR3 length: 12 amino acids. CDR3 in DNA: TGTGCCAGTAGTATAGAGGCGTATGAAGCTTTCTTT. It specifies CASSIEAYEAFF.

This clonotype has a count of ten or more. At one end the junction does not follow the germline gene, possibly because of a read error. This chain joins TRBV7-7 and TRBJ2-3; 7 nucleotides align to TRBD2. CDR1 SSHAT and CDR2 FNYEAQ come from the germline V gene (reference sequence). The CDR3 length is 16 residues. CDR3 loop: CASSLGNSGEENTQYF. In DNA, the CDR3 is TGTGCTAGCAGCTTAGGCAACAGCGGGGAGGAGAATACGCAGTATTTT.

The rearrangement joins TRBV7-6 to TRBJ2-7; a weak D match, TRBD1 (5 bases). Germline CDR1 is SGHVS and CDR2 is FNYEAQ. V was cut by 2 bases and J by 3 bases, with 14 bases left in between. This CDR3 spans 15 amino acids. CDR3 nucleotides: TGTGCCAGCAGCTTATTTGGACATCCCGACTACGAGCAGTACTTC. This encodes CASSLFGHPDYEQYF.

About this clonotype itself: One end of the junction does not line up with germline, which may come from a read error. The V and J genes are TRBV7-2 and TRBJ2-1, with TRBD1 matching 10 bases. CDR1 is SGHTA, CDR2 FQGNSA, per germline. CDR3 length: 19 amino acids. CDR3 coding DNA: TGTGCCGGCAGCTCGCCGGGACAGGGGTCGTCAAGCTCCTACAATGAGCAGTTCTTC. Protein sequence: CAGSSPGQGSSSSYNEQFF.